Each of the 26 T cell receptor beta chains below was sequenced from the same sample in a study of blood T cell repertoires in COVID-19. Repertoires were generated with immunoSEQ multiplex PCR, while TCRdb's copy carries only in-frame clones and drops some. Of about 220,000 clones in the sample, approximately 80% were seen once. The source material was peripheral blood. These receptor sequences come from a man in his forties or fifties who had recovered from COVID-19.

The V gene is TRBV2, the J gene TRBJ1-1, with D unresolved. There are 12 residues in the CDR3. Germline CDR1 and CDR2: SNHLY and FYNNEI. V was trimmed by 3 bases and J by 5 bases, leaving 7 bases between them. The CDR3 DNA reads as TGTGCCAGCAGTGACCCAGTAACTGAAGCTTTCTTT. It is translated as CASSDPVTEAFF.

This chain's CDR3 is CASSGDSRYGTGELFF. Written as DNA, the CDR3 is TGTGCCAGCAGCGGGGACTCCCGGTATGGCACCGGGGAGCTGTTTTTT. The J gene is TRBJ2-2, the V gene TRBV5-4, with TRBD2 as a possible D gene (6 bases). Trimming took off 4 bases at V and 4 bases at J, with 17 bases between the two ends. Per the germline V gene, CDR1 is SGHNT and CDR2 is YYREEE (reference sequence). This CDR3 comprises 16 residues.

The chain employs TRBV7-9 and TRBJ2-1; TRBD2 is a possible D gene (5 bases). This CDR3 comprises 15 residues. Trimming shortened V by 0 bases and J by 0 bases, and 6 bases separated the two germline ends. Germline lookup yields CDR1 SEHNR and CDR2 FQNEAQ (reference sequence). CDR3: CASSLAGSSYNEQFF. The CDR3, as DNA: TGTGCCAGCAGCTTAGCAGGGAGCTCCTACAATGAGCAGTTCTTC.

The rearrangement links TRBV28 to TRBJ1-4; tentatively, D is TRBD1 (5 bases). With 8 bases removed from V and 4 bases from J, the gap between germline ends came to 17 bases. The CDR3 sequence is 15 residues long. The germline V gene encodes CDR1 MDHEN and CDR2 SYDVKM. CDR3 in amino acids: CASRRGGGNNEKLFF. In DNA form, the CDR3 reads TGTGCCAGCCGCCGCGGGGGGGGGAATAATGAAAAACTGTTTTTT.

The V gene is TRBV5-1, the J gene TRBJ2-7, with TRBD2 matching 7 bases. CDR1 SGHRS and CDR2 YFSETQ come from the germline V gene. CDR3 length equals 14 residues. The V gene end was trimmed by 7 bases and the J gene end by 0 bases; junction bases not matched to a gene: 7. The CDR3 DNA follows: TGCGCCAGCGGGGGGGTGGCGGGCTCCTACGAGCAGTACTTC. Residues: CASGGVAGSYEQYF.

V is TRBV19 and J is TRBJ2-3, with 13 nucleotides matching TRBD2. Germline V gene sequence: CDR1 LNHDA, CDR2 SQIVND (reference sequence). Trimming took 4 bases from V and 6 from J; bases not matched to a gene: 4. CDR3 size: 15 residues. The CDR3 sequence: CASSSTSGRVDTQYF. The CDR3 nucleotides are TGTGCCAGTAGTAGTACTAGCGGGAGGGTGGATACGCAGTATTTT.

The chain uses TRBV4-1 and TRBJ2-1; 8 bases line up with TRBD2. Losses at the gene ends were 4 bases for V and 3 bases for J; bases not matched to a gene: 5. The CDR3 length is 15 residues. The germline gives CDR1 MGHRA, CDR2 YSYEKL. The CDR3 sequence is CASSRRAGDYNEQFF. The CDR3 DNA follows: TGCGCCAGCAGCCGTCGAGCGGGGGACTACAATGAGCAGTTCTTC.

The chain has TRBV19 and TRBJ1-2; possibly TRBD1 for D (6 bases). The CDR3 spans 14 residues. Germline CDR1 reads LNHDA; CDR2 reads SQIVND (reference sequence). Trimming pared 2 bases from V and 8 bases from J, leaving 15 bases between. Here the CDR3 reads CASSIQGRRGGYTF. The CDR3 DNA reads TGTGCCAGTAGTATACAGGGTCGAAGGGGGGGCTACACCTTC.

The gene calls are TRBV7-9 and TRBJ1-1; 9 positions match TRBD1. Germline CDR1 SEHNR, CDR2 FQNEAQ (reference sequence). This CDR3 is 14 amino acids long. V was pared by 7 bases and J by 1 base, with 4 bases of the junction left unmatched. CDR3 nucleotides: TGTGCCAGCAACAAGGACAGGGGGAACACTGAAGCTTTCTTT. Its translation: CASNKDRGNTEAFF. Together with reference TRBV7-9 and TRBJ1-1, the CDR3 gives the full variable domain: DTGVSQNPRHKITKRGQNVTFRCDPISEHNRLYWYRQTLGQGPEFLTYFQNEAQLEKSRLLSDRFSAERPKGSFSTLEIQRTEQGDSAMYLCASNKDRGNTEAFFGQGTRLTVV.

This chain connects TRBV10-3 to TRBJ2-7; 12 bases map to TRBD2. The junction had 1 base not matched to a gene; V was cut back by 2 bases and J by 2 bases. Germline V gene data show CDR1 as ENHRY and CDR2 as SYGVKD. The CDR3 is 15 amino acids. The DNA for the CDR3 is TGTGCCATCAGTGAGCTAGCGGGAGGGACCTACGAGCAGTACTTC. As protein: CAISELAGGTYEQYF.

This rearrangement joins TRBV9 to TRBJ2-3, with 9 bases that match TRBD2. Germline lookup yields CDR1 SGDLS and CDR2 YYNGEE. This CDR3 has 16 amino acids. The V gene end was trimmed by 0 bases and the J gene end by 3 bases; junction bases not matched to a gene: 5. The CDR3 region is CASSVGASGVTDTQYF. CDR3 DNA: TGTGCCAGCAGCGTAGGCGCTAGCGGGGTGACAGATACGCAGTATTTT.

V usage is TRBV30 and J usage is TRBJ2-6; D is perhaps TRBD2 (5 bases). CDR1 and CDR2 (germline): GTSNPN, SVGIG (reference sequence). This CDR3 is built from 13 residues. Trimming pared 7 bases from V and 0 bases from J, leaving 7 bases between. The CDR3 nucleotides are TGTGCCTTCGGACTCTCTGGGGCCAACGTCCTGACTTTC. This sequence encodes CAFGLSGANVLTF.

V usage is TRBV10-3 and J usage is TRBJ1-6; D is perhaps TRBD1 (5 bases). Per germline, CDR1 ENHRY and CDR2 SYGVKD. The V end lost 6 bases, the J end lost 5 bases, and 17 bases lay between the germline ends. This CDR3 region has 16 residues. As DNA, the CDR3 is TGTGCCATCAGACGGGGTTCGGGGGTTGATAATTCACCCCTCCACTTT. Its translation is CAIRRGSGVDNSPLHF.

The chain couples TRBV10-1 to TRBJ2-3; 8 nucleotides match TRBD2. This CDR3 has 19 amino acids. The ends lost 2 bases at V and 4 bases at J; junction bases unmatched: 17. Germline CDR1 WNHNN, CDR2 SYGVQD (reference sequence). The CDR3 is CASSEGNYMRGAGADTQYF. CDR3 in DNA: TGCGCCAGCAGTGAGGGGAACTACATGCGGGGGGCCGGAGCAGATACGCAGTATTTT.

The V and J genes are TRBV19 and TRBJ2-1, with TRBD1 as a possible D gene (6 bases). The V end was cut by 3 bases, the J end by 3 bases, with 9 bases between. The CDR3 length is 14 residues. The germline V gene encodes CDR1 LNHDA and CDR2 SQIVND (reference sequence). The CDR3 loop is CASSIPGDYNEQFF. In DNA form, the CDR3 reads TGTGCCAGTAGTATCCCAGGGGACTACAATGAGCAGTTCTTC.

Note on this clone: The junction departs from germline at one end; a sequencing error may be responsible. The chain employs TRBV5-6 and TRBJ1-2; tentative D call: TRBD1 (6 bases). Looked up from germline, CDR1 is SGHDT and CDR2 is YYEEEE. This CDR3 spans 14 amino acids. The CDR3 DNA is TGTGCCAGCAGCTTGGTACGCAGGGGTAATGGGTACACCTTC. Protein product: CASSLVRRGNGYTF.

V gene TRBV4-1 combines with J gene TRBJ2-3; TRBD1 agrees at 7 bases. Germline values: CDR1 MGHRA, CDR2 YSYEKL. The junction had 5 bases not matched to a gene; V was cut back by 1 base and J by 1 base. The CDR3 extends over 16 amino acids. The CDR3, as DNA: TGCGCCAGCAGCCAAGGCACCGGGACAGGCACAGATACGCAGTATTTT. Its protein product is CASSQGTGTGTDTQYF.

This clone was seen a few times. The chain links TRBV4-3 to TRBJ2-2; D remains unclear. V was clipped by 4 bases and J by 5 bases, with 8 bases between them. Germline CDR1 reads LGHNA; CDR2 reads YSLEER. The CDR3 has 13 residues. DNA for the CDR3: TGCGCCAGCAGCCCATCAGTGACCGGGGAGCTGTTTTTT. This sequence encodes CASSPSVTGELFF.

The rearrangement links TRBV5-1 to TRBJ1-1; 8 positions agree with TRBD1. The CDR3 is made up of 13 amino acids. Germline loops: CDR1 SGHRS, CDR2 YFSETQ. V was pared by 4 bases and J by 5 bases, with 4 bases of the junction left unmatched. The CDR3 DNA reads as TGCGCCAGCAGCCGGACAGGGTTTACTGAAGCTTTCTTT. Residues: CASSRTGFTEAFF. Together with reference TRBV5-1 and TRBJ1-1, the CDR3 gives the full variable domain: KAGVTQTPRYLIKTRGQQVTLSCSPISGHRSVSWYQQTPGQGLQFLFEYFSETQRNKGNFPGRFSGRQFSNSRSEMNVSTLELGDSALYLCASSRTGFTEAFFGQGTRLTVV.

J is TRBJ2-3 and V is TRBV7-2; D unresolved. Germline assignment: CDR1 SGHTA and CDR2 FQGNSA. V lost 4 bases to trimming and J lost 6 bases, with 11 bases between them. The CDR3 runs 13 residues. DNA for the CDR3: TGTGCCAGCAGCTCCCCGGTAAAGGATACGCAGTATTTT. It yields the protein CASSSPVKDTQYF.

The rearrangement links TRBV7-2 to TRBJ2-7; 7 bases fit TRBD2. Germline-derived CDR1 and CDR2 are SGHTA and FQGNSA. J gave up 3 bases and V 5 bases, and 1 base lay outside the gene matches. The CDR3 runs 12 residues. CDR3 coding DNA: TGTGCCAGCAGCCGGGACTACTACGAGCAGTACTTC. Protein sequence: CASSRDYYEQYF.

This rearrangement joins TRBV5-1 to TRBJ1-1, with TRBD1 identical over 7 bases. Germline trimming cut 4 bases from V and 4 bases from J; bases unmatched to any gene: 13. Germline V gene lookup returns CDR1 SGHRS and CDR2 YFSETQ. The CDR3 has 16 residues. The DNA for the CDR3 is TGCGCCAGCAGCCCCCAAACAGGGGAGTCGGGCACTGAAGCTTTCTTT. Protein product: CASSPQTGESGTEAFF.

J is TRBJ1-2 and V is TRBV7-2; possibly TRBD1 for D (6 bases). V dropped 1 base and J dropped 5 bases, with 20 bases sitting between them. Germline V gene data show CDR1 as SGHTA and CDR2 as FQGNSA. CDR3 length: 17 amino acids. The CDR3 sequence: CASSLGGTRQVAYGYTF. For the CDR3, the DNA is TGTGCCAGCAGCTTAGGGGGAACTAGACAGGTTGCTTATGGCTACACCTTC.

The chain is built from TRBV2 and TRBJ2-7; TRBD1 aligns across 10 bases. CDR3 size: 13 residues. Germline CDR1 reads SNHLY; CDR2 reads FYNNEI. V trimming: 6 bases; J trimming: 4 bases; junction bases outside the gene matches: 3. CDR3 sequence reads: CASRGQGFYEQYF. CDR3 coding DNA: TGTGCCAGCAGGGGACAGGGGTTTTACGAGCAGTACTTC.

This sequence joins TRBV29-1 and TRBJ2-2; D may be TRBD2 (6 bases). This CDR3 spans 13 amino acids. V lost 7 bases and J 3 bases, leaving 12 bases between the germline ends. In germline, CDR1 is SQVTM, CDR2 ANQGSEA. The CDR3: CSAGDWDTGELFF. CDR3 in DNA: TGCAGCGCGGGGGACTGGGACACCGGGGAGCTGTTTTTT.

The chain combines TRBV19 with TRBJ2-1, with 9 bases aligning to TRBD2. The V gene's germline CDR1 is LNHDA and CDR2 SQIVND (reference sequence). J was trimmed by 0 bases and V by 6 bases; bases with no gene match: 6. The CDR3 covers 16 residues. The CDR3 loop is CASRSSGRSSYNEQFF. The CDR3 DNA is TGTGCCAGTAGGTCCAGCGGGAGGTCCTCCTACAATGAGCAGTTCTTC.